This entry lists 19 T cell receptor beta chains sequenced from one sample in a study of cytomegalovirus exposure and HLA in healthy donors. Use of 60 Vbeta and 13 Jbeta primers characterized the PCR. Sequenced by immunoSEQ multiplex PCR; TCRdb stores in-frame clones only, minus some. The data show approximately 190,000 clones, with 10% to 15% seen just once and 7.8% held by the top ten. Sequencing was performed on PBMCs. These receptors all stem from a man aged 45 to 65 in good health and CMV-seropositive.

This clone has a handful of counts. The V gene is TRBV6-5, the J gene TRBJ1-1; the match to TRBD1 covers 12 bases. The CDR3 sequence is 15 residues long. J was trimmed by 10 bases and V by 6 bases; bases with no gene match: 12. Germline CDR1 and CDR2: MNHEY and SVGAGI. CDR3 coding DNA: TGTGCCAGCAGCCCGGGGGACAGGGGGCTCTTAGGAGCTTTCTTT. Its translation is CASSPGDRGLLGAFF.

This clone was picked up a small number of times. The rearrangement links TRBV28 to TRBJ2-3; 9 nucleotides agree with TRBD1. The ends lost 3 bases at V and 6 bases at J; junction bases unmatched: 10. The V gene's germline CDR1 is MDHEN and CDR2 SYDVKM. The CDR3 is made up of 16 amino acids. The CDR3 protein is CASSFFLGQGKDTQYF. The CDR3 nucleotides are TGTGCCAGCAGTTTCTTTTTGGGACAGGGAAAGGATACGCAGTATTTT.

V and J are TRBV18 and TRBJ2-1; 11 bases line up with TRBD2. V shed 2 bases, J shed 4 bases, and the junction held 1 base outside the gene matches. CDR3 size: 15 residues. Germline lookup yields CDR1 KGHSH and CDR2 LQKENI. CDR3 residues: CASSPTSGGYNEQFF. The CDR3 coding sequence is TGTGCCAGCTCACCAACTAGCGGGGGTTACAATGAGCAGTTCTTC.

The chain couples TRBV4-3 to TRBJ2-2; D unresolved. CDR1 and CDR2 from the germline V gene are LGHNA and YSLEER. V was trimmed by 1 base and J by 6 bases, leaving 6 bases between them. The length of the CDR3 is 13 residues. CDR3 in DNA: TGCGCCAGCAGCCAAGGTGTAGCCGGGGAGCTGTTTTTT. It encodes CASSQGVAGELFF.

The rearrangement joins TRBV7-2 to TRBJ1-2, with D hard to call. CDR1 SGHTA and CDR2 FQGNSA come from the germline V gene. Trimming left V 5 bases short and J 5 bases short, with 9 bases between. The CDR3 runs 12 residues. The CDR3 region has the DNA TGTGCCAGCAGCCCCAGCGCGTATGGCTACACCTTC. This codes for CASSPSAYGYTF. The full variable domain, in which reference TRBV7-2 and TRBJ1-2 provide the parts outside the CDR3, is GAGVSQSPSNKVTEKGKDVELRCDPISGHTALYWYRQSLGQGLEFLIYFQGNSAPDKSGLPSDRFSAERTGGSVSTLTIQRTQQEDSAVYLCASSPSAYGYTFGSGTRLTVV.

This clone was counted only a few times. CDR3 in DNA: TGTGCCAGCAGGGGGACAGGGGAAGATGGCTACACCTTC. Residues: CASRGTGEDGYTF. The chain uses TRBV28 and TRBJ1-2; 10 bases line up with TRBD1. The CDR3 length is 13 residues. The V gene's germline CDR1 is MDHEN and CDR2 SYDVKM. With V trimmed by 6 bases and J by 6 bases, 4 bases remained unmatched.

This clone showed up just a few times. This rearrangement joins TRBV18 to TRBJ1-1; D uncertain. The CDR3 is 12 residues long. V lost 3 bases and J lost 2, with 4 bases in between. Germline V lookup: CDR1 KGHSH, CDR2 LQKENI. This CDR3 is CASSPRNTEAFF. CDR3 nucleotides: TGTGCCAGCTCACCCAGAAACACTGAAGCTTTCTTT.

V is TRBV27 and J is TRBJ2-7; D is undetermined. The CDR3 extends over 15 amino acids. Trimming shortened V by 7 bases and J by 3 bases, and 19 bases separated the two germline ends. Per the germline V gene, CDR1 is MNHEY and CDR2 is SMNVEV (reference sequence). CDR3 bases: TGTGCCAGCATCTCCCTTGGTGGTAGCAACTACGAGCAGTACTTC. It yields the protein CASISLGGSNYEQYF.

The V gene is TRBV11-3, the J gene TRBJ2-5; 7 bases align to TRBD1. CDR3 length: 16 residues. V shed 5 bases and J 0 bases; nucleotides not matched to a gene: 9. Germline V CDR1 and CDR2: SGHNT, YENEEA. Written as DNA, the CDR3 is TGTGCCAGCAGCAGAGGGGGCTGGTCCCACCAAGAGACCCAGTACTTC. Protein: CASSRGGWSHQETQYF.

The rearrangement joins TRBV6-5 to TRBJ1-1; D is ambiguous. V lost 6 bases to trimming and J lost 8 bases, with 16 bases between them. Germline CDR1 reads MNHEY; CDR2 reads SVGAGI. The CDR3 loop spans 13 amino acids. CDR3 region: CASSLSGGGEAFF. CDR3 sequence (DNA): TGTGCCAGCAGCCTGTCCGGCGGAGGGGAAGCTTTCTTT.

The CDR3 DNA reads TGTGCCAGCAGCAAAAAAGACAGGACTCAAGGGAACTATGGCTACACCTTC. This gives the protein CASSKKDRTQGNYGYTF. The genes are TRBV21-1 and TRBJ1-2; the table's D call, TRBD1, has no DNA check behind it. TRBV21-1 is designated a pseudogene. The CDR3 spans 17 residues.

This clone was seen a handful of times. The chain links TRBV21-1 to TRBJ2-2; the tabulated D call, TRBD1, remains unverified against the DNA. TRBV21-1 is shown as a pseudogene. The CDR3 runs to 15 residues. In DNA form, the CDR3 reads TGTGCCAGCAGCAAGCCCGGGACAGGGCTCGGGGAGCTGTTTTTT. It translates to CASSKPGTGLGELFF.

This clone came up a few times. The chain joins TRBV18 to TRBJ2-3; 10 nucleotides agree with TRBD2. In germline, CDR1 is KGHSH, CDR2 LQKENI. The length of the CDR3 is 15 residues. V trimming: 2 bases; J trimming: 1 base; junction bases outside the gene matches: 0. CDR3 coding DNA: TGTGCCAGCTCACCAAGCGGGGGGGGCACAGATACGCAGTATTTT. Its protein is CASSPSGGGTDTQYF.

This clone came up a few times. The chain combines TRBV5-1 with TRBJ2-1; 16 nucleotides line up with TRBD2. The CDR3 consists of 20 residues. Germline CDR1 SGHRS, CDR2 YFSETQ. V lost 5 bases, J lost 6 bases, and 17 bases stayed unmatched. The CDR3 loop is CASRSGMGTSGGARSNEQFF. The CDR3 DNA reads TGCGCCAGCAGATCGGGCATGGGGACTAGCGGGGGGGCTCGGAGCAATGAGCAGTTCTTC.

This clone was found a few times. The chain employs TRBV5-8 and TRBJ2-6, with D tentatively TRBD2 (6 bases). V was shortened by 4 bases and J by 0 bases, with 23 bases between the two germline ends. The germline V gene encodes CDR1 SGHTS and CDR2 YDEGEE. This CDR3 contains 20 residues. The CDR3 sequence: CASSGGRRGLPNSGANVLTF. The CDR3 nucleotides read TGTGCCAGCAGCGGGGGGAGGCGGGGCCTCCCCAACTCTGGGGCCAACGTCCTGACTTTC.

This clone was counted between two and nine times. J is TRBJ1-2 and V is TRBV5-5; TRBD1 aligns across 7 bases. The CDR3 extends over 13 amino acids. Trimming cost V 4 bases and J 5 bases; bases outside gene matches: 5. Germline values: CDR1 SGHKS, CDR2 YYEKEE (reference sequence). In DNA form, the CDR3 reads TGTGCCAGCAGCCGGGACAGCCAATATGGCTACACCTTC. Translation gives CASSRDSQYGYTF.

The rearrangement joins TRBV6-6 to TRBJ2-1; tentative D call: TRBD2 (6 bases). V lost 7 bases and J 6 bases, leaving 13 bases between the germline ends. The CDR3 contains 13 residues. The V gene's germline CDR1 is MNHNY and CDR2 SVGAGI (reference sequence). CDR3 protein: CASMGGELNEQFF. The CDR3 DNA follows: TGTGCCAGCATGGGCGGGGAACTCAATGAGCAGTTCTTC.

This chain connects TRBV29-1 to TRBJ1-1; 8 bases align to TRBD1. CDR1 is SQVTM, CDR2 ANQGSEA, per germline. Unmatched junction bases numbered 3, after V lost 7 bases and J lost 2 bases. The CDR3 totals 12 residues. This CDR3 is CSAGQANTEAFF. The CDR3 bases are TGCAGCGCGGGACAGGCAAACACTGAAGCTTTCTTT.

This clone turned up a few times. V and J are TRBV4-3 and TRBJ2-3; D is possibly TRBD2 (6 bases). Trimming shortened V by 2 bases and J by 0 bases, and 15 bases separated the two germline ends. The germline V gene encodes CDR1 LGHNA and CDR2 YSLEER. The length of the CDR3 is 17 residues. This CDR3 reads CASSQNPSSVSTDTQYF. Written as DNA, the CDR3 is TGCGCCAGCAGCCAAAACCCTTCTAGCGTTAGCACAGATACGCAGTATTTT.